The 5 T cell receptor beta chains given below trace back to one sample, sequenced in a study of cytomegalovirus exposure and HLA in healthy donors. The PCR had 60 Vbeta and 13 Jbeta primers. Some clones are missing from TCRdb's copy, which holds only in-frame ones; the method was immunoSEQ multiplex PCR. The sample includes under 90,000 clones, about 75% of them seen just once. Sequencing was carried out using PBMCs. The receptor set was obtained from a man aged 35-49 years in good health and CMV-seronegative.

The chain links TRBV2 to TRBJ2-3, with TRBD2 as a possible D gene (6 bases). Germline CDR1 is SNHLY and CDR2 is FYNNEI. CDR3 length: 13 amino acids. Between the trimmed V and J ends, which lost 5 bases and 3 bases, there was a span of 9 bases. CDR3 loop: CASSTGTTDTQYF. CDR3 sequence (DNA): TGTGCCAGCAGTACCGGGACTACAGATACGCAGTATTTT.

This rearrangement joins TRBV28 to TRBJ1-5, with a weak D call TRBD1 (5 bases). The length of the CDR3 is 16 residues. From germline, CDR1 is MDHEN and CDR2 SYDVKM. Trimming stripped 6 bases from V and 2 bases from J, with 17 bases between. The CDR3 sequence: CASSDSGGVGNQPQHF. The CDR3 coding sequence is TGTGCCAGCAGCGACAGTGGGGGGGTTGGCAATCAGCCCCAGCATTTT.

The CDR3 DNA reads as TGTGCCAGCAGCTTTACTAGCGGGAAAACCTACGAGCAGTACTTC. Translated, it gives CASSFTSGKTYEQYF. J is TRBJ2-5 and V is TRBV7-9; TRBD2 matches at 10 bases. The DNA matches TRBJ2-7 better at its end, which makes the J call doubtful. Germline V CDR1 and CDR2: SEHNR, FQNEAQ (reference sequence). This CDR3 has 15 amino acids.

The rearrangement uses TRBV11-2 and TRBJ2-2, with 10 nucleotides matching TRBD1. The length of the CDR3 is 15 residues. CDR1 is SGHAT, CDR2 FQNNGV, per germline. V trimming: 5 bases; J trimming: 5 bases; junction bases outside the gene matches: 5. The DNA for the CDR3 is TGTGCCAGCAGCAGACAGGGGGCAGGTACCGGGGAGCTGTTTTTT. Amino acid sequence: CASSRQGAGTGELFF. The entire variable domain, with the rest obtained from reference TRBV11-2 and TRBJ2-2, is as follows: EAGVAQSPRYKIIEKRQSVAFWCNPISGHATLYWYQQILGQGPKLLIQFQNNGVVDDSQLPKDRFSAERLKGVDSTLKIQPAKLEDSAVYLCASSRQGAGTGELFFGEGSRLTVL.

CDR3 loop: CASSLTGAQETQYF. The CDR3 nucleotides read TGTGCCAGCAGCTTAACGGGAGCTCAAGAGACCCAGTACTTC. This chain links TRBV11-2 with TRBJ2-5, with D possibly TRBD2 on 6 matching bases. CDR1 SGHAT and CDR2 FQNNGV come from the germline V gene. This CDR3 comprises 14 residues. With 2 bases removed from V and 2 bases from J, the gap between germline ends came to 9 bases.